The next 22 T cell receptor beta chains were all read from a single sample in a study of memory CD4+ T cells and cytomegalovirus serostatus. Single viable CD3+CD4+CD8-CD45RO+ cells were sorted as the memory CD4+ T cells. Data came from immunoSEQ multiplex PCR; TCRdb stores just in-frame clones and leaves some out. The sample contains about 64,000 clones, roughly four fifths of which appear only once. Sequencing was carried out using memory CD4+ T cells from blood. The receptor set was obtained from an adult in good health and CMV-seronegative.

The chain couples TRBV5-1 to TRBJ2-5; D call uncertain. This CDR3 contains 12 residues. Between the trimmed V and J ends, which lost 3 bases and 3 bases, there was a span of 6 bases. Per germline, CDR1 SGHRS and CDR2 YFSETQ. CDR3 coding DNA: TGCGCCAGCAGCTCGGATGAAGAGACCCAGTACTTC. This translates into CASSSDEETQYF. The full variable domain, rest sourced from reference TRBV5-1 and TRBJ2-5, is KAGVTQTPRYLIKTRGQQVTLSCSPISGHRSVSWYQQTPGQGLQFLFEYFSETQRNKGNFPGRFSGRQFSNSRSEMNVSTLELGDSALYLCASSSDEETQYFGPGTRLLVL.

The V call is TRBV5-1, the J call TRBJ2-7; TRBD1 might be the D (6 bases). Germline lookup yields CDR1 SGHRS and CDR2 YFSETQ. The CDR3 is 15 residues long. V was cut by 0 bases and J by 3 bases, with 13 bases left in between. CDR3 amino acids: CASSLGQAISYEQYF. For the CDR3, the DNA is TGCGCCAGCAGCTTGGGACAGGCGATAAGCTACGAGCAGTACTTC.

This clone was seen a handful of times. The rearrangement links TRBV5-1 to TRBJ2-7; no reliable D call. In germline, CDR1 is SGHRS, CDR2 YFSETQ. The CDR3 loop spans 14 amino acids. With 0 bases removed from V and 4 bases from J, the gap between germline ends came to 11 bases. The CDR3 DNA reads TGCGCCAGCAGCTTGGCCTCAGGAACTTACGAGCAGTACTTC. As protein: CASSLASGTYEQYF.

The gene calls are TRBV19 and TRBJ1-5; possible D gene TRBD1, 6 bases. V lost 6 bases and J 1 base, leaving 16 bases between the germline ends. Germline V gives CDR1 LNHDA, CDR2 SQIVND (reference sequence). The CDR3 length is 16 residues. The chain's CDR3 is CASRPQGNRSNQPQHF. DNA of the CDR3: TGTGCCAGTAGGCCACAGGGTAATCGGAGCAATCAGCCCCAGCATTTT.

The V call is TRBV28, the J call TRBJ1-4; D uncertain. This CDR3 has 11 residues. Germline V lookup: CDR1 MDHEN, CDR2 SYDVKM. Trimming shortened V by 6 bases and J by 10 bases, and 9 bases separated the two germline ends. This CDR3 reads CASSLTGKLFF. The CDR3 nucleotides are TGTGCCAGCAGCCTGACGGGAAAACTGTTTTTT. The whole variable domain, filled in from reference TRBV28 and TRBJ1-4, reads DVKVTQSSRYLVKRTGEKVFLECVQDMDHENMFWYRQDPGLGLRLIYFSYDVKMKEKGDIPEGYSVSREKKERFSLILESASTNQTSMYLCASSLTGKLFFGSGTQLSVL.

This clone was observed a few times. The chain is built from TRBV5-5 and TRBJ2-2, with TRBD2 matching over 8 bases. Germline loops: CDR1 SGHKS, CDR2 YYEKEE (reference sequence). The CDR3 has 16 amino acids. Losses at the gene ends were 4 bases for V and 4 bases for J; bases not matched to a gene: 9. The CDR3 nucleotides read TGTGCCAGCAGCGCTCGGGGGGGCGCGGGCACCGGGGAGCTGTTTTTT. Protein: CASSARGGAGTGELFF.

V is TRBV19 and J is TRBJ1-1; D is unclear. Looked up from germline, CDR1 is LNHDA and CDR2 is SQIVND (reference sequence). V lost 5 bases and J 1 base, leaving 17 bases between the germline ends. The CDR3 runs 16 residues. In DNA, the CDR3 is TGTGCCAGTAGTCCTCTCCCGTGGGCCAGGAACACTGAAGCTTTCTTT. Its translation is CASSPLPWARNTEAFF.

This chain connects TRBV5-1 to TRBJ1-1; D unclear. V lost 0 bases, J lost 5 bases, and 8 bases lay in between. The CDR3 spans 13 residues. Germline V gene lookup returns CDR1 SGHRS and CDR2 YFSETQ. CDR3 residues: CASSLAFGTEAFF. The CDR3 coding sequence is TGCGCCAGCAGCTTGGCCTTCGGGACTGAAGCTTTCTTT.

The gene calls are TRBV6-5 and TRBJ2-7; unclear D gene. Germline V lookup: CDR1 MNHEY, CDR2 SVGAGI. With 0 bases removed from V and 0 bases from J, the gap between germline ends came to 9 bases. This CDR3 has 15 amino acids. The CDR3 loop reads CASSYSSGLSYEQYF. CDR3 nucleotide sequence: TGTGCCAGCAGTTACTCGTCAGGCCTCTCCTACGAGCAGTACTTC.

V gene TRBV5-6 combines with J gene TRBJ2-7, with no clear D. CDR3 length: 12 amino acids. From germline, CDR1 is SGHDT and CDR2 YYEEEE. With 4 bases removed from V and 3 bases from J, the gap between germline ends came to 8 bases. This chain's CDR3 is CASSRTGYEQYF. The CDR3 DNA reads TGTGCCAGCAGCCGTACCGGCTACGAGCAGTACTTC.

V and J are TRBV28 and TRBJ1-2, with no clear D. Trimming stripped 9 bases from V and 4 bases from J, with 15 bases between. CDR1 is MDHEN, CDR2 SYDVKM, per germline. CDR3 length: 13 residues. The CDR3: CASSYGRSYGYTF. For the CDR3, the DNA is TGTGCCAGTAGCTATGGTCGGAGCTATGGCTACACCTTC.

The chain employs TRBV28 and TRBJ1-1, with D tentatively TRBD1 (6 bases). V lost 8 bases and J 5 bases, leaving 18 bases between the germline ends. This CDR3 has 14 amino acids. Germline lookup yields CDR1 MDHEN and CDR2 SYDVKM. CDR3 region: CASSLGQKGTEAFF. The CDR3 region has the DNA TGTGCCAGCTCTCTGGGACAAAAGGGAACTGAAGCTTTCTTT.

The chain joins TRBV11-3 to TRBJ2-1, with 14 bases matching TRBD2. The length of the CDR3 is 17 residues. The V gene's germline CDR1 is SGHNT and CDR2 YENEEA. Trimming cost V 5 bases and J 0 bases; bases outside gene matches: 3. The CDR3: CASSRGLAGGSYNEQFF. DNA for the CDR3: TGTGCCAGCAGCCGCGGACTAGCGGGGGGCTCCTACAATGAGCAGTTCTTC.

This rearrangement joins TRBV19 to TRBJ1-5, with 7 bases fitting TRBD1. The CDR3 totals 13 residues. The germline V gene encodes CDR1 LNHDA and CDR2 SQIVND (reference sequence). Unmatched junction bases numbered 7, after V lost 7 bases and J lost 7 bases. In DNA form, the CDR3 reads TGTGCCAGTATGTGGGACAGAAGCCAGCCCCAGCATTTT. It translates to CASMWDRSQPQHF. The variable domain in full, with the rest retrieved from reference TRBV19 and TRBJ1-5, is DGGITQSPKYLFRKEGQNVTLSCEQNLNHDAMYWYRQDPGQGLRLIYYSQIVNDFQKGDIAEGYSVSREKKESFPLTVTSAQKNPTAFYLCASMWDRSQPQHFGDGTRLSIL.

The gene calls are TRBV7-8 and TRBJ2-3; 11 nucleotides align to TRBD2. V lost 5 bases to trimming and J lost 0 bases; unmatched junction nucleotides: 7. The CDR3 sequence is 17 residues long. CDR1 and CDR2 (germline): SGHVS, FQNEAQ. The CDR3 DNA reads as TGTGCCAGCAGCCTCGGGACTAGCGGTTTTAGCACAGATACGCAGTATTTT. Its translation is CASSLGTSGFSTDTQYF. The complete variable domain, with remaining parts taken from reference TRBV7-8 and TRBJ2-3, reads GAGVSQSPRYKVAKRGQDVALRCDPISGHVSLFWYQQALGQGPEFLTYFQNEAQLDKSGLPSDRFFAERPEGSVSTLKIQRTQQEDSAVYLCASSLGTSGFSTDTQYFGPGTRLTVL.

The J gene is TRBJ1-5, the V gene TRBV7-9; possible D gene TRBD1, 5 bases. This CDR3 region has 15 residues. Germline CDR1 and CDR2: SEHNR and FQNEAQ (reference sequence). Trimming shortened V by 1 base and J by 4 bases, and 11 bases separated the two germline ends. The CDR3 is CASSLGGTGNQPQHF. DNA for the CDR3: TGTGCCAGCAGCTTAGGGGGGACGGGGAATCAGCCCCAGCATTTT.

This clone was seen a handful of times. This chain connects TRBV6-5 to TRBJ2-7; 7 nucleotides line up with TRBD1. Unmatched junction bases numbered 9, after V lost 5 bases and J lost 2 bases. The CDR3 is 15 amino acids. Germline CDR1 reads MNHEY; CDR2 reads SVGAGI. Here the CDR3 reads CASSRKTGVPYEQYF. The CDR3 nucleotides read TGTGCCAGCAGTCGTAAAACAGGGGTCCCCTACGAGCAGTACTTC.

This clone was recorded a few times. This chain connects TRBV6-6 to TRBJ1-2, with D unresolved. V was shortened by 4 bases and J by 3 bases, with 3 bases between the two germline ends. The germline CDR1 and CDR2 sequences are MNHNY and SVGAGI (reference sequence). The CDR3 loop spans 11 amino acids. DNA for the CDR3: TGTGCCAGCAGTTCGGACTATGGCTACACCTTC. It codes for CASSSDYGYTF.

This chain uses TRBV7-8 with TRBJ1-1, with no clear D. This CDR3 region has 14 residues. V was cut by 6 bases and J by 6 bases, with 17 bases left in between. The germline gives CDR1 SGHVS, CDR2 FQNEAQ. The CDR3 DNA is TGTGCCAGCAGTTCCTCCTCCTTCCTAGCTGAAGCTTTCTTT. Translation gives CASSSSSFLAEAFF.

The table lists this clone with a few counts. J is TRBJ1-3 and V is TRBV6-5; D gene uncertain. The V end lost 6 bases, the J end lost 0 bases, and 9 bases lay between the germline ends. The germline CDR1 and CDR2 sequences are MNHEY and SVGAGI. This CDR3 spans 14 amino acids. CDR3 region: CASRKQFSGNTIYF. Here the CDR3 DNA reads TGTGCCAGCAGGAAACAGTTCTCTGGAAACACCATATATTTT.

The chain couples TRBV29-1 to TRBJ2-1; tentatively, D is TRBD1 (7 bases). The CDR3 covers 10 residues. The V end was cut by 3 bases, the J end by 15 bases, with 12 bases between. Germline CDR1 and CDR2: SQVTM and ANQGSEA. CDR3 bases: TGCAGCGTTGAGGAGGGACAGTGGTTCTTC. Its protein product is CSVEEGQWFF.

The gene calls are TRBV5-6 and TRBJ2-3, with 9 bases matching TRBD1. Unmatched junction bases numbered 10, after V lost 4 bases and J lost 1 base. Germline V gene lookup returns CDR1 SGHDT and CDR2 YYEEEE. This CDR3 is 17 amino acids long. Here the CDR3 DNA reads TGTGCCAGCAGCCCCCTAATGGGACAGGGAGGCACAGATACGCAGTATTTT. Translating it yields CASSPLMGQGGTDTQYF.